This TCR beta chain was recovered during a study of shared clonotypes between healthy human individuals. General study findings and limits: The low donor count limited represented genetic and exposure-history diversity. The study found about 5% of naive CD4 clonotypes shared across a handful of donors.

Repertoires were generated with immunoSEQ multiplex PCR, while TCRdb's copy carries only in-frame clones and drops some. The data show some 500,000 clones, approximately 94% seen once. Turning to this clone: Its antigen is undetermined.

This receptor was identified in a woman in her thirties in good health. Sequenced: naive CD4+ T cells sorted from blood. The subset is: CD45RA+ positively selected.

The CDR3 coding sequence is TGTGCCAGCACCCCAACCCCCGGACAGGGTCGATGGGAGACCCAGTACTTC. Amino acids: CASTPTPGQGRWETQYF. This rearrangement joins TRBV7-9 to TRBJ2-5, with 8 bases identical to TRBD1. Germline V lookup: CDR1 SEHNR, CDR2 FQNEAQ (reference sequence). The V and J ends lost 7 bases and 5 bases, in that order; junction bases with no gene match: 18. The CDR3 is made up of 17 amino acids.